This T cell receptor beta chain was identified in a study of Tregs in tolerant kidney transplant recipients. Whole-study results and caveats: Changing PCR primers prevented nucleotide comparison between some patients' samples. Donor-specific Treg expansion exceeded global Treg expansion in tolerant patients, suggesting antigen drive.

With 4 bases removed from V and 6 bases from J, the gap between germline ends came to 13 bases. The CDR3 extends over 14 amino acids. Germline V gene lookup returns CDR1 SGHDT and CDR2 YYEEEE. For this clone: Its antigen remains unknown.

Method: immunoSEQ multiplex PCR; TCRdb's copy keeps in-frame clones and lacks some. The sample yields under 95,000 clones, less than 95% seen once. The gene calls are TRBV5-6 and TRBJ1-4; maybe TRBD1 (6 bases). The sample here was Tregs from blood, taken before the transplant. This receptor was identified in a human donor who received a combined kidney and bone marrow transplant. The CDR3 sequence is CASSVQGNDEKLFF. The CDR3 nucleotides are TGTGCCAGCAGCGTCCAGGGGAACGATGAAAAACTGTTTTTT.